Each of the 8 T cell receptor beta chains below was sequenced from the same sample in a study of T cell repertoires in cytomegalovirus infection. TCRdb reanalysed the reads using MiXCR and keeps one entry per CDR3 protein. The table includes almost 300,000 distinct CDR3 sequences, roughly a tenth detected once. Sequencing input: PBMCs. Source of these receptors: a human donor in good health (CMV status not recorded). Some clones in this sample may be carry-over from other donors' samples.

This clonotype was seen at least ten times. The rearrangement links TRBV6-5 to TRBJ2-3; TRBD1 matches 7 bases. The CDR3 extends over 17 amino acids. The J segment lost 6 bases and the V segment lost 6 bases, leaving 18 bases of the junction unmatched. Per germline, CDR1 MNHEY and CDR2 SVGAGI. Here the CDR3 reads CASRLRDRLPAGDTQYF. CDR3 DNA: TGTGCCAGCAGGCTTAGGGACAGACTTCCCGCCGGGGATACGCAGTATTTT.

Many counts were recorded for this clonotype. This chain uses TRBV23-1 with TRBJ2-4; D may match TRBD1 or TRBD2 (6 bases each). TRBV23-1 is treated as an ORF (open reading frame) with a function not yet certain. The CDR3 has 21 residues. V was pared by 2 bases and J by 0 bases, with 26 bases between. The CDR3: CASSQLKSPEGGDQAKNIQYF. The CDR3 coding sequence is TGCGCCAGCAGTCAACTCAAATCGCCTGAGGGGGGAGATCAAGCCAAAAACATTCAGTACTTC.

This clonotype was counted a few times. One junction end does not reproduce the germline sequence, and a read error may be involved. The chain joins TRBV28 to TRBJ2-3; D possibly matches TRBD1 or TRBD2 (5 bases each). CDR1 is MDHEN, CDR2 SYDVKM, per germline. This CDR3 contains 14 residues. The CDR3 region is CASNRWGFTATQYF. As DNA, the CDR3 is TGTGCCAGCAACCGTTGGGGGTTCACAGCTACGCAGTATTTT.

The CDR3 sequence: CSARDLAGFYNSPLHF. The DNA for the CDR3 is TGCAGTGCTAGAGATCTAGCCGGTTTCTATAATTCACCCCTCCACTTT. The chain has TRBV20-1 and TRBJ1-6; D uncertain. Trimming left V 0 bases short and J 3 bases short, with 12 bases between. The CDR3 totals 16 residues. From germline, CDR1 is DFQATT and CDR2 SNEGSKA (reference sequence).

This clonotype showed up many times. V gene TRBV11-2 combines with J gene TRBJ2-3; 8 nucleotides match TRBD2. CDR1 SGHAT and CDR2 FQNNGV come from the germline V gene. The CDR3 spans 18 residues. Trimming cost V 5 bases and J 2 bases; bases outside gene matches: 15. The CDR3 here is CASSATLWRGATTDTQYF. The CDR3 DNA reads TGTGCCAGCAGCGCCACTCTTTGGCGGGGGGCTACCACAGATACGCAGTATTTT.

This rearrangement joins TRBV25-1 to TRBJ2-1; D is possibly TRBD1 (6 bases). Trimming cost V 3 bases and J 4 bases, with 13 bases left between them. From germline, CDR1 is MGHDK and CDR2 SYGVNS. CDR3 length: 15 residues. The CDR3, as DNA: TGTGCCAGCAGTGACCTACAGGGTAGGTACAATGAGCAGTTCTTC. Translation gives CASSDLQGRYNEQFF.

In this sample, this clonotype turned up many times. The V gene is TRBV7-2, the J gene TRBJ2-6, with 11 bases identical to TRBD2. The CDR3 extends over 21 amino acids. Germline trimming cut 1 base from V and 0 bases from J; bases unmatched to any gene: 11. The germline V gene encodes CDR1 SGHTA and CDR2 FQGNSA. In DNA, the CDR3 is TGTGCCAGCAGCTTAGGTATAGCGGGGGGGCAGGGGAGCTCTGGGGCCAACGTCCTGACTTTC. Translated: CASSLGIAGGQGSSGANVLTF.

This clonotype was seen at least ten times. V is TRBV6-1 and J is TRBJ2-3, with D unresolved. The CDR3 has 16 residues. V dropped 5 bases and J dropped 3 bases, with 18 bases sitting between them. Germline CDR1 is MNHNS and CDR2 is SASEGT. CDR3 nucleotides: TGTGCCAGCAGTATACGGGTCCTCTCTTATACAGATACGCAGTATTTT. This encodes CASSIRVLSYTDTQYF.